These 12 T cell receptor delta chains share one sample of origin, sequenced in a study of gamma-delta T cells after stem cell transplantation (dated by TCRdb to the mid-2010s). Library preparation employed RT-PCR. The data were produced on an Illumina MiSeq. After TCRdb called clones again from the public reads with CATT, rows with identical DNA were merged. The sample has about 540 delta-chain clones on record, around 15% of them singletons. The top ten constitute 45% to 65% of the sample. Sequenced sample: gamma-delta T cells. The receptors were gathered from a human donor. It is not recorded whose cells these are; they may come from a transplant donor.

A word on this clone: A read error is the likely source, as a far larger clone sits one nucleotide away. The same CDR3 can be traced to other DNA sequences in this sample. This rearrangement joins TRDV1 to TRDJ2; tentatively, D is TRDD3 (6 bases). Trimming removed 2 bases at V and 0 bases at J, with 34 bases between. This CDR3 contains 24 residues. CDR1 is TSWWSYY and CDR2 is QGS in the germline V gene. CDR3 DNA sequence: TGTGCTCTTGGGGAAGGTTTGTCTGGTAGGATACTCCCTACCTACCCCGCTTTGACAGCACAACTCTTCTTT. It yields the protein CALGEGLSGRILPTYPALTAQLFF.

This clone has just a few counts. The protein held in TCRdb is that of a much larger clone and does not match this DNA's translation at residue 3, likely because of a read error; the protein shown is translated from the DNA. This sequence joins TRDV2 and TRDJ1, with 7 bases that match TRDD3. CDR3 length equals 17 residues. Germline CDR1 is GEAIGNYY and CDR2 is EKD. This chain's CDR3 is CAGDTVLGRQQNDKLIF. The DNA of the CDR3 is TGTGCCGGTGACACCGTACTGGGGCGACAACAAAACGATAAACTCATCTTT.

This clone was seen a few times. A far bigger clonotype differs at one base, so this is likely a read error. This rearrangement joins TRDV2 to TRDJ1; D is perhaps TRDD3 (6 bases). The germline CDR1 and CDR2 sequences are GEAIGNYY and EKD. CDR3 length equals 13 residues. The CDR3 here is CACFRIQTDKLTF. Written as DNA, the CDR3 is TGTGCCTGCTTTCGGATACAGACCGATAAACTCACCTTT.

Note on this clone: With a far larger clone one base away, a read error is the likely cause. The genes are TRDV2 and TRDJ1; 9 bases line up with TRDD3. The CDR3 is 20 amino acids. Germline CDR1 reads GEAIGNYY; CDR2 reads EKD. The junction had 21 bases not matched to a gene; V was cut back by 5 bases and J by 0 bases. The CDR3 DNA follows: TGTGCCTGTGGCCCCCTGAGGGGAAGGGGGATACCCTCGGACACCGATAAACTCATCTTT. This sequence encodes CACGPLRGRGIPSDTDKLIF.

This clone was seen a few times. The likely explanation is a read error, given a far larger clone one base away. The chain uses TRDV2 and TRDJ1; maybe TRDD3 (6 bases). This CDR3 contains 18 residues. Germline values: CDR1 GEAIGNYY, CDR2 EKD. In DNA, the CDR3 is TGTGCCTGTGACACCGTAGGTCCCACTGGGTCAAACACCGAAAAACTCATCTTT. Its translation: CACDTVGPTGSNTEKLIF.

This chain links TRDV2 with TRDJ1, with 7 bases lining up with TRDD3. The V segment lost 2 bases and the J segment 3 bases; nucleotides outside the gene matches: 11. The CDR3 runs 16 residues. CDR1 GEAIGNYY and CDR2 EKD come from the germline V gene. CDR3: CACDKLGLLAPDKLIF. In DNA, the CDR3 is TGTGCCTGTGACAAACTGGGGCTACTCGCTCCCGATAAACTCATCTTT.

This chain connects TRDV3 to TRDJ1; a possible D gene is TRDD3 (6 bases). V dropped 4 bases and J dropped 0 bases, with 15 bases sitting between them. The germline V gene encodes CDR1 TVYSNPD and CDR2 GDNSRS (reference sequence). The CDR3 loop spans 14 amino acids. The chain's CDR3 is CASLGGGHTDKLIF. CDR3 coding DNA: TGTGCCTCTTTGGGGGGGGGACACACCGATAAACTCATCTTT.

This clone was counted only a few times. The protein held in TCRdb is that of a much larger clone and does not match this DNA's translation at residue 11, likely because of a read error; the protein shown is translated from the DNA. J is TRDJ1 and V is TRDV2; TRDD3 agrees at 7 bases. Germline trimming cut 0 bases from V and 4 bases from J; bases unmatched to any gene: 13. Germline V gene sequence: CDR1 GEAIGNYY, CDR2 EKD. The CDR3 spans 17 residues. CDR3 sequence reads: CACDTVLGRQRNDKLIF. In DNA, the CDR3 is TGTGCCTGTGACACCGTACTGGGGCGACAACGAAACGATAAACTCATCTTT.

This clone was detected a few times. Since a far larger clone is one base different, this is likely a read error. This chain links TRDV2 with TRDJ1; 7 bases fit TRDD3. Germline V gives CDR1 GEAIGNYY, CDR2 EKD. The CDR3 consists of 18 residues. The CDR3 protein is CACDSVLGSRPYTDKPIF. The CDR3 DNA reads TGTGCCTGTGACAGTGTACTGGGGTCCCGCCCGTACACCGATAAACCCATCTTT.

For this clone: This sequence is one base from a far larger clone and is likely a read error. The gene calls are TRDV2 and TRDJ1, with 13 positions matching TRDD3. Germline V lookup: CDR1 GEAIGNYY, CDR2 EKD. The CDR3 is made up of 19 amino acids. The CDR3 protein is CACDTVALTGGYVRDKLTF. The CDR3 DNA follows: TGTGCCTGTGACACCGTGGCCCTTACTGGGGGATACGTTAGAGATAAACTCACCTTT.

A remark on this clone: A single base separates this from a much larger clone, so it may be a read error. V usage is TRDV2 and J usage is TRDJ1; 13 nucleotides match TRDD3. The CDR3 totals 20 residues. V lost 5 bases, J lost 0 bases, and 17 bases stayed unmatched. Germline CDR1 reads GEAIGNYY; CDR2 reads EKD. The CDR3 DNA reads as TGTGCCTGTGGCCCAGTACTGGGGGATACGCGGCAAAAGTACACCGATAAACTCATCTTT. It codes for CACGPVLGDTRQKYTDKLIF.

This clone was counted only a few times. A far larger clone is one nucleotide away, so this likely arose from a read error. Additional DNA sequences in this sample encode the identical CDR3. The chain has TRDV2 and TRDJ1; D is undetermined. The CDR3 is 14 residues long. Germline assignment: CDR1 GEAIGNYY and CDR2 EKD. The CDR3 spells CACDTVGQADKLIF. The CDR3 bases are TGTGCCTGCGACACCGTGGGCCAAGCCGATAAACTCATCTTT.